One and the same sample provided the 20 T cell receptor beta chains below, sequenced in a study of blood T cell repertoires in COVID-19 (dated by TCRdb to about 2020). The library was generated by the immunoSEQ multiplex PCR assay. The clones in this table, taken by TCRdb from immuneACCESS, are in-frame only. Not every clone is retained; where verified, under half of the shortfall comes from an unresolved V gene, and the cause of the rest is unknown. The table for this sample lists 230,000 or so clones; 88% of them were counted only once. Under 3% of the sample is in the top ten clones. The sequenced material came from PBMCs or T cells enriched from blood (not recorded which). All receptors come from a woman in her thirties who had recovered from COVID-19.

This clone was counted between two and nine times. The CDR3 DNA follows: TGTGCCAGTAGTAGGGGACTAGCGGGGGACAATGAGCAGTTCTTC. It is translated as CASSRGLAGDNEQFF. The chain employs TRBV19 and TRBJ2-1, with 14 bases matching TRBD2. Germline trimming cut 4 bases from V and 5 bases from J; bases unmatched to any gene: 1. The CDR3 covers 15 residues. The germline V gene has CDR1 LNHDA and CDR2 SQIVND (reference sequence).

The chain uses TRBV5-4 and TRBJ2-6; TRBD1 agrees at 7 bases. The V and J ends lost 4 bases and 4 bases, in that order; junction bases with no gene match: 8. Germline CDR1 SGHNT, CDR2 YYREEE (reference sequence). This CDR3 is built from 16 residues. The DNA of the CDR3 is TGTGCCAGCAGCACCGGGACAGTTCGAGGGGCCAACGTCCTGACTTTC. Translating gives CASSTGTVRGANVLTF.

The chain joins TRBV9 to TRBJ2-1; 12 bases line up with TRBD1. CDR3 length: 16 amino acids. V lost 4 bases and J lost 9; bases outside the gene matches: 11. Germline V gives CDR1 SGDLS, CDR2 YYNGEE. Written as DNA, the CDR3 is TGTGCCAGCAGCTTCAGGGACAGGGGGCCTCTGACTGAGCAGTTCTTC. Translation: CASSFRDRGPLTEQFF.

This clone showed up just once. This chain connects TRBV4-2 to TRBJ2-1; TRBD2 agrees at 9 bases. V shed 0 bases, J shed 2 bases, and the junction held 2 bases outside the gene matches. The CDR3 runs to 16 residues. Looked up from germline, CDR1 is LGHNA and CDR2 is YNFKEQ. The CDR3 bases are TGTGCCAGCAGCCAAGAGTTAGCGGGGGCCTACAATGAGCAGTTCTTC. As protein: CASSQELAGAYNEQFF.

The J gene is TRBJ1-2, the V gene TRBV7-9; 8 bases are a match to TRBD1. Looked up from germline, CDR1 is SEHNR and CDR2 is FQNEAQ (reference sequence). This CDR3 is 15 amino acids long. The J segment lost 4 bases and the V segment lost 6 bases, leaving 10 bases of the junction unmatched. The CDR3 nucleotides are TGTGCCAGCAGGTCAGGTCCGGGACAGGCCTATGGCTACACCTTC. Translation: CASRSGPGQAYGYTF.

The rearrangement joins TRBV4-1 to TRBJ1-1, with D possibly being TRBD1 (5 bases). Germline V lookup: CDR1 MGHRA, CDR2 YSYEKL. CDR3 length equals 15 residues. The germline V and J ends were trimmed by 0 bases and 1 base, with 9 bases remaining between them. The CDR3 nucleotides are TGCGCCAGCAGCCAAGATGGCCAGGGGAACACTGAAGCTTTCTTT. Amino acid sequence: CASSQDGQGNTEAFF.

The V gene is TRBV4-3, the J gene TRBJ2-6; D is perhaps TRBD2 (5 bases). Germline CDR1 and CDR2: LGHNA and YSLEER. The CDR3 consists of 20 residues. V was shortened by 4 bases and J by 1 base, with 23 bases between the two germline ends. CDR3 in DNA: TGCGCCAGCAGCCCAGGTCGAGGACTTGAAACAGCGTCTGGGGCCAACGTCCTGACTTTC. Translating gives CASSPGRGLETASGANVLTF.

The chain is built from TRBV4-2 and TRBJ2-3, with 11 bases identical to TRBD2. Losses at the gene ends were 1 base for V and 5 bases for J; bases not matched to a gene: 5. The CDR3 runs 16 residues. CDR1 and CDR2 (germline): LGHNA, YNFKEQ. In DNA form, the CDR3 reads TGTGCCAGCAGCCAAGTGGTAGCGGGGGGGGAAGATACGCAGTATTTT. Its translation: CASSQVVAGGEDTQYF.

This chain uses TRBV5-1 with TRBJ2-7; 9 bases agree with TRBD1. This CDR3 contains 14 residues. V dropped 4 bases and J dropped 3; count of bases not matched to a gene: 5. Looked up from germline, CDR1 is SGHRS and CDR2 is YFSETQ. CDR3 protein: CASSHGTGHYEQYF. The CDR3 DNA follows: TGCGCCAGCAGCCACGGGACAGGGCACTACGAGCAGTACTTC.

In its sample, this clone was seen once. The chain recombines TRBV6-5 with TRBJ1-5, with 7 nucleotides matching TRBD1. The CDR3 is made up of 15 amino acids. Germline values: CDR1 MNHEY, CDR2 SVGAGI. The V gene end was trimmed by 6 bases and the J gene end by 1 base; junction bases not matched to a gene: 6. CDR3 protein: CASRSTGNSNQPQHF. As DNA, the CDR3 is TGTGCCAGCAGGTCGACAGGGAACAGCAATCAGCCCCAGCATTTT.

The rearrangement joins TRBV11-3 to TRBJ2-2, with D possibly being TRBD1 (8 bases). The germline V gene has CDR1 SGHNT and CDR2 YENEEA. Trimming pared 5 bases from V and 4 bases from J, leaving 17 bases between. The CDR3 contains 16 residues. The CDR3 DNA sequence: TGTGCCAGCAGCAAAAGACAGGGGAGGGGCACCGGGGAGCTGTTTTTT. Its protein product is CASSKRQGRGTGELFF.

The rearrangement links TRBV5-4 to TRBJ2-7; TRBD2 might be the D (5 bases). CDR3 length: 14 amino acids. V was cut by 0 bases and J by 4 bases, with 11 bases left in between. Germline loops: CDR1 SGHNT, CDR2 YYREEE (reference sequence). CDR3 DNA sequence: TGTGCCAGCAGCTTGGGTTCTGGGGAGTACGAGCAGTACTTC. It codes for CASSLGSGEYEQYF.

The rearrangement uses TRBV10-3 and TRBJ2-5; 8 nucleotides match TRBD2. The CDR3 is made up of 15 amino acids. In germline, CDR1 is ENHRY, CDR2 SYGVKD. Trimming at V came to 5 bases and at J to 4 bases, leaving 9 bases not matched to a gene. The CDR3 DNA reads as TGTGCCATCAGTACCGGGACTAGTGAGGGAGAGACCCAGTACTTC. This gives the protein CAISTGTSEGETQYF.

This chain uses TRBV6-2 or TRBV6-3 with TRBJ2-7; D remains ambiguous. CDR1 is MNHEY, CDR2 SVGEGT, per germline. V was shortened by 2 bases and J by 2 bases, with 10 bases between the two germline ends. CDR3 length: 14 amino acids. CDR3 nucleotide sequence: TGTGCCAGCAGTTACCCCGGTTTCGCCTACGAGCAGTACTTC. Translation: CASSYPGFAYEQYF.

The chain employs TRBV3-1 (or the pseudogene TRBV3-2) and TRBJ1-4; no reliable D call. V gave up 2 bases and J gave up 0 bases, with 7 bases separating them. Germline assignment: CDR1 LGHDT and CDR2 YNNKEL (reference sequence). This CDR3 is built from 15 residues. The CDR3 protein is CASSQQVATNEKLFF. Here the CDR3 DNA reads TGTGCCAGCAGCCAACAGGTAGCAACTAATGAAAAACTGTTTTTT.

The chain carries TRBV7-2 and TRBJ2-3; D gene uncertain. Germline assignment: CDR1 SGHTA and CDR2 FQGNSA. Trimming pared 7 bases from V and 6 bases from J, leaving 14 bases between. The CDR3 covers 13 residues. CDR3 coding DNA: TGTGCCAGCAACTACGCTAGGTTTGATACGCAGTATTTT. Its protein is CASNYARFDTQYF.

Written as DNA, the CDR3 is TGTGCCAGCAGCAACCCGACTAGCGGATATACGCAGTATTTT. Translated, it gives CASSNPTSGYTQYF. The chain is built from TRBV7-3 and TRBJ2-3; 9 nucleotides line up with TRBD2. V was clipped by 5 bases and J by 7 bases; unmatched bases: 7. The germline gives CDR1 SGHTA, CDR2 FQGTGA. CDR3 length: 14 residues.

The chain employs TRBV7-9 and TRBJ1-2; D is possibly TRBD1 (6 bases). The V gene lost 5 bases and the J gene lost 5 bases, with 9 bases spanning the gap. The V gene's germline CDR1 is SEHNR and CDR2 FQNEAQ (reference sequence). This CDR3 contains 12 residues. This chain's CDR3 is CASSPQGYGYTF. Here the CDR3 DNA reads TGTGCCAGCAGCCCACAGGGTTATGGCTACACCTTC.

The V and J genes are TRBV2 and TRBJ2-7; 7 nucleotides align to TRBD2. After removal of 4 bases from V and 2 bases from J, the junction contained 2 bases not matched to a gene. The CDR3 runs to 13 residues. The germline gives CDR1 SNHLY, CDR2 FYNNEI. Here the CDR3 reads CASSAGLAYEQYF. DNA of the CDR3: TGTGCCAGCAGTGCTGGACTAGCCTACGAGCAGTACTTC.

The genes are TRBV9 and TRBJ2-4; TRBD2 might be the D (5 bases). The germline gives CDR1 SGDLS, CDR2 YYNGEE. V dropped 0 bases and J dropped 3 bases, with 13 bases sitting between them. CDR3 length equals 16 residues. The CDR3 nucleotides read TGTGCCAGCAGCGTAGGGCGGTTGGGGAGCAAAAACATTCAGTACTTC. Translation: CASSVGRLGSKNIQYF.